What follows is one TCR beta chain and its context. Its antigen is not known. The data derive from a study of T cells in Graves' hyperthyroidism and ophthalmopathy. Regarding the study as a whole: The blood repertoire included most of the expanded thyroid clonotypes above 0.001.

Amplification targeted TCR beta CDR3 regions from RNA transcripts. The primer set for the first-round RT-PCR of the TCR CDR3 was HTBI. In TCRdb, the multiplex PCR reads were re-called with MiXCR into one record per CDR3 protein. The data contain a few hundred thousand distinct CDR3 sequences, about 13% of them singletons. Patients with uncontrolled infections, other autoimmune diseases, pregnancy or lactation were excluded. This clonotype was obtained from a woman aged 40 to 50 with Graves' ophthalmopathy. The sequenced material came from blood.

CDR3 bases: TGTGCCAGCAGCCCCCGCCGGACCTCCTACGAGCAGTACTTC. It encodes CASSPRRTSYEQYF. This chain joins TRBV7-2 and TRBJ2-7; D is undetermined. Germline values: CDR1 SGHTA, CDR2 FQGNSA. The CDR3 contains 14 residues. The ends were cut back, 5 bases at V and 0 bases at J, with 11 bases in the middle.